Shown below are 26 T cell receptor beta chains from a single sample sequenced in a study of shared clonotypes between healthy human individuals. Naive CD8 cells comprised CD45RO-negative, CCR7-positively selected cells, excluding terminally differentiated effector memory CD45RA+ cells. Method: immunoSEQ multiplex PCR; TCRdb's copy keeps in-frame clones and lacks some. Of some 2.1 million clones listed, 85% to 95% are singletons. Input material: naive CD8+ T cells from PBMCs. The receptors come from a man aged 18 to 35 in good health. Some clones in this sample may be carry-over from other donors' samples.

This clone turned up a few times. The chain is built from TRBV28 and TRBJ1-5, with unresolved D. Between the trimmed V and J ends, which lost 1 base and 7 bases, there was a span of 11 bases. The CDR3 covers 14 residues. Per the germline V gene, CDR1 is MDHEN and CDR2 is SYDVKM. This CDR3 is CASSLLTGTQPQHF. CDR3 nucleotide sequence: TGTGCCAGCAGTTTATTGACGGGAACCCAGCCCCAGCATTTT.

The chain recombines TRBV4-1 with TRBJ2-2, with 9 bases lining up with TRBD1. CDR3 length equals 13 residues. In germline, CDR1 is MGHRA, CDR2 YSYEKL. V was pared by 5 bases and J by 7 bases, with 2 bases of the junction left unmatched. CDR3: CASSGQGIGELFF. The CDR3 DNA is TGCGCCAGCAGCGGACAGGGGATCGGGGAGCTGTTTTTT.

The rearrangement joins TRBV7-2 to TRBJ2-7; TRBD1 matches at 7 bases. This CDR3 contains 14 residues. Germline V CDR1 and CDR2: SGHTA, FQGNSA. Trimming cost V 5 bases and J 2 bases; bases outside gene matches: 6. The CDR3 loop is CASSLGTAAYEQYF. DNA for the CDR3: TGTGCCAGCAGCCTGGGGACAGCGGCCTACGAGCAGTACTTC.

V gene TRBV5-6 combines with J gene TRBJ2-2; 8 nucleotides align to TRBD2. The CDR3 runs 15 residues. The germline CDR1 and CDR2 sequences are SGHDT and YYEEEE. The V segment lost 3 bases and the J segment 4 bases; nucleotides outside the gene matches: 5. This CDR3 is CASSSRLASTGELFF. DNA for the CDR3: TGTGCCAGCAGCTCGCGACTAGCGAGCACCGGGGAGCTGTTTTTT.

V gene TRBV11-2 combines with J gene TRBJ1-2; no definite D call. The CDR3 totals 13 residues. Trimming removed 5 bases at V and 4 bases at J, with 11 bases between. CDR1 is SGHAT and CDR2 is FQNNGV in the germline V gene. In nucleotides, the CDR3 is TGTGCCAGCAGCCCGCCCCGGGTCTATGGCTACACCTTC. Residues: CASSPPRVYGYTF.

CDR3 sequence reads: CASRGPGQSYEQYF. The CDR3 DNA follows: TGTGCCAGCAGGGGTCCGGGCCAATCCTACGAGCAGTACTTC. The chain has TRBV6-5 and TRBJ2-7; D gene ambiguous. V gave up 6 bases and J gave up 1 base, with 13 bases separating them. Germline V gene data show CDR1 as MNHEY and CDR2 as SVGAGI. The CDR3 covers 14 residues.

With respect to this clone: Other DNA sequences in this specimen translate into the identical CDR3. The chain has TRBV27 and TRBJ2-7; 10 nucleotides agree with TRBD1. This CDR3 region has 14 residues. Germline V CDR1 and CDR2: MNHEY, SMNVEV (reference sequence). V was clipped by 6 bases and J by 3 bases; unmatched bases: 5. The CDR3 region has the DNA TGTGCCAGCAGCCCCCGGGACAGGGGCTACGAGCAGTACTTC. It specifies CASSPRDRGYEQYF.

With respect to this clone: The same CDR3 is also encoded by other DNA sequences in this sample. The gene calls are TRBV19 and TRBJ2-7; 9 positions match TRBD1. Germline V lookup: CDR1 LNHDA, CDR2 SQIVND (reference sequence). The CDR3 has 14 residues. V shed 1 base, J shed 2 bases, and the junction held 0 bases outside the gene matches. The CDR3 nucleotides read TGTGCCAGTAGTATAGGACAGGGGGCCTACGAGCAGTACTTC. Translation: CASSIGQGAYEQYF.

The gene calls are TRBV27 and TRBJ1-4; the D is unclear. The germline CDR1 and CDR2 sequences are MNHEY and SMNVEV (reference sequence). V was shortened by 3 bases and J by 2 bases, with 10 bases between the two germline ends. This CDR3 region has 15 residues. CDR3 nucleotides: TGTGCCAGCAGTTTCGCTATAGCTACTAATGAAAAACTGTTTTTT. It codes for CASSFAIATNEKLFF. Full variable domain (missing parts from reference TRBV27 and TRBJ1-4): EAQVTQNPRYLITVTGKKLTVTCSQNMNHEYMSWYRQDPGLGLRQIYYSMNVEVTDKGDVPEGYKVSRKEKRNFPLILESPSPNQTSLYFCASSFAIATNEKLFFGSGTQLSVL.

The V gene is TRBV4-3, the J gene TRBJ1-4; D uncertain. The CDR3 totals 17 residues. The germline V and J ends were trimmed by 2 bases and 0 bases, with 13 bases remaining between them. Germline V gives CDR1 LGHNA, CDR2 YSLEER. The CDR3 bases are TGCGCCAGCAGCCAATACTGGGGAGGCGCAACTAATGAAAAACTGTTTTTT. This gives the protein CASSQYWGGATNEKLFF.

This chain links TRBV5-1 with TRBJ2-7; possibly TRBD1 for D (6 bases). V lost 4 bases to trimming and J lost 0 bases, with 17 bases between them. Germline CDR1 SGHRS, CDR2 YFSETQ. This CDR3 contains 16 residues. CDR3 sequence reads: CASSPDRFFSSYEQYF. The CDR3 nucleotides are TGCGCCAGCAGCCCCGACAGGTTCTTCAGCTCCTACGAGCAGTACTTC.

The chain links TRBV9 to TRBJ2-2; unclear D gene. CDR1 and CDR2 from the germline V gene are SGDLS and YYNGEE. The V gene lost 0 bases and the J gene lost 5 bases, with 8 bases spanning the gap. The length of the CDR3 is 14 residues. The DNA for the CDR3 is TGTGCCAGCAGCGTAGATGGTGGGACCGGGGAGCTGTTTTTT. Translation: CASSVDGGTGELFF. Combining the CDR3 with reference TRBV9 and TRBJ2-2 gives the whole variable domain DSGVTQTPKHLITATGQRVTLRCSPRSGDLSVYWYQQSLDQGLQFLIQYYNGEERAKGNILERFSAQQFPDLHSELNLSSLELGDSALYFCASSVDGGTGELFFGEGSRLTVL.

J is TRBJ2-3 and V is TRBV27; tentatively, D is TRBD2 (6 bases). Between the trimmed V and J ends, which lost 2 bases and 4 bases, there was a span of 13 bases. The CDR3 is made up of 15 amino acids. The germline CDR1 and CDR2 sequences are MNHEY and SMNVEV (reference sequence). CDR3 residues: CASSLMRERADTQYF. CDR3 nucleotides: TGTGCCAGCAGTTTAATGAGGGAGCGGGCAGATACGCAGTATTTT.

The rearrangement uses TRBV28 and TRBJ2-3; no clear D gene. The CDR3 is made up of 15 amino acids. V was clipped by 2 bases and J by 2 bases, with 11 bases between them. Germline V gene lookup returns CDR1 MDHEN and CDR2 SYDVKM. The CDR3 protein is CASSLEWRHTDTQYF. CDR3 bases: TGTGCCAGCAGTTTAGAGTGGAGACACACAGATACGCAGTATTTT.

The chain joins TRBV9 to TRBJ2-1; no firm D call. With 3 bases removed from V and 1 base from J, the gap between germline ends came to 14 bases. CDR3 size: 16 residues. Germline CDR1 reads SGDLS; CDR2 reads YYNGEE. In nucleotides, the CDR3 is TGTGCCAGCAGCGCGATCCCGGACCGATCCTACAATGAGCAGTTCTTC. It codes for CASSAIPDRSYNEQFF.

DNA for the CDR3: TGCGCCAGCAGCCAAGATAATACCAACAGGGGACTCTACGAGCAGTACTTC. Its translation is CASSQDNTNRGLYEQYF. The chain carries TRBV4-1 and TRBJ2-7; a possible D gene is TRBD1 (7 bases). The CDR3 extends over 17 amino acids. Trimming left V 0 bases short and J 3 bases short, with 18 bases between. In germline, CDR1 is MGHRA, CDR2 YSYEKL.

As to this clone: Other DNA sequences from this sample encode an identical CDR3 as well. The chain recombines TRBV28 with TRBJ1-1; D remains unclear. From germline, CDR1 is MDHEN and CDR2 SYDVKM. Trimming removed 2 bases at V and 1 base at J, with 8 bases between. The CDR3 covers 14 residues. CDR3 DNA: TGTGCCAGCAGTTTACTAGGCTCGAACACTGAAGCTTTCTTT. This codes for CASSLLGSNTEAFF.

V gene TRBV19 combines with J gene TRBJ2-7, with 12 nucleotides matching TRBD2. From germline, CDR1 is LNHDA and CDR2 SQIVND (reference sequence). CDR3 length equals 15 residues. The V segment lost 4 bases and the J segment 5 bases; nucleotides outside the gene matches: 6. The CDR3 is CASSKTSGRLDEQYF. CDR3 coding DNA: TGTGCCAGTAGTAAGACTAGCGGGAGACTCGACGAGCAGTACTTC.

The V and J genes are TRBV19 and TRBJ2-7; 7 nucleotides align to TRBD1. Looked up from germline, CDR1 is LNHDA and CDR2 is SQIVND (reference sequence). Unmatched junction bases numbered 9, after V lost 10 bases and J lost 9 bases. The CDR3 runs 11 residues. CDR3 bases: TGTGCCACCTCAGGGGGTCAAGGGCAGTACTTC. It yields the protein CATSGGQGQYF.

The chain joins TRBV2 to TRBJ1-2; D not certain. The CDR3 has 14 amino acids. V was cut by 3 bases and J by 2 bases, with 10 bases left in between. Germline CDR1 reads SNHLY; CDR2 reads FYNNEI. The CDR3 protein is CASSEPTVNYGYTF. CDR3 in DNA: TGTGCCAGCAGTGAGCCCACAGTGAACTATGGCTACACCTTC.

The CDR3 DNA reads as TGCGCCAGCATGTTGGGCGTCTCTGGAAACACCATATATTTT. This translates into CASMLGVSGNTIYF. V and J are TRBV5-1 and TRBJ1-3; unclear D gene. This CDR3 has 14 residues. CDR1 and CDR2 from the germline V gene are SGHRS and YFSETQ. The V and J ends lost 6 bases and 0 bases respectively, with 10 bases between them.

The chain carries TRBV5-8 and TRBJ2-7; TRBD2 aligns across 7 bases. Unmatched junction bases numbered 10, after V lost 0 bases and J lost 7 bases. The CDR3 is made up of 15 amino acids. In germline, CDR1 is SGHTS, CDR2 YDEGEE. In DNA form, the CDR3 reads TGTGCCAGCAGCTTGGGCAGCGGGAAACAAAGTGAGCAGTACTTC. Amino acid sequence: CASSLGSGKQSEQYF.

This clone has only one observation. The J gene is TRBJ1-1, the V gene TRBV5-4, with D unclear. The V gene lost 0 bases and the J gene lost 0 bases, with 9 bases spanning the gap. The CDR3 is made up of 15 amino acids. Germline CDR1 SGHNT, CDR2 YYREEE (reference sequence). The CDR3 DNA reads TGTGCCAGCAGCTTGGGTTTTCAAATGAACACTGAAGCTTTCTTT. It specifies CASSLGFQMNTEAFF. Looking up the rest from reference TRBV5-4 and TRBJ1-1 gives the full variable domain: ETGVTQSPTHLIKTRGQQVTLRCSSQSGHNTVSWYQQALGQGPQFIFQYYREEENGRGNFPPRFSGLQFPNYSSELNVNALELDDSALYLCASSLGFQMNTEAFFGQGTRLTVV.

This chain connects TRBV10-3 to TRBJ1-5; D is uncertain. The CDR3 sequence is 14 residues long. CDR1 ENHRY and CDR2 SYGVKD come from the germline V gene. Trimming removed 0 bases at V and 6 bases at J, with 9 bases between. The CDR3 protein is CAISESVRGQPQHF. Here the CDR3 DNA reads TGTGCCATCAGTGAGTCTGTCCGGGGTCAGCCCCAGCATTTT.

The J gene is TRBJ2-7, the V gene TRBV9, with D perhaps TRBD1 or TRBD2 (6 bases each). Germline CDR1 SGDLS, CDR2 YYNGEE. Trimming stripped 3 bases from V and 5 bases from J, with 27 bases between. The CDR3 contains 18 residues. CDR3 DNA sequence: TGTGCCAGCAGCGGGTCCTCCGATGGGGGGCGTAAATCCCACGAGCAGTACTTC. Protein sequence: CASSGSSDGGRKSHEQYF.

This clone appeared a single time. The chain joins TRBV10-1 to TRBJ2-3; D is unresolved. This CDR3 region has 12 residues. Germline V lookup: CDR1 WNHNN, CDR2 SYGVQD (reference sequence). The V gene lost 8 bases and the J gene lost 3 bases, with 9 bases spanning the gap. CDR3 DNA sequence: TGCGCCAGCCGTTGGGGAACAGATACGCAGTATTTT. Its protein product is CASRWGTDTQYF.